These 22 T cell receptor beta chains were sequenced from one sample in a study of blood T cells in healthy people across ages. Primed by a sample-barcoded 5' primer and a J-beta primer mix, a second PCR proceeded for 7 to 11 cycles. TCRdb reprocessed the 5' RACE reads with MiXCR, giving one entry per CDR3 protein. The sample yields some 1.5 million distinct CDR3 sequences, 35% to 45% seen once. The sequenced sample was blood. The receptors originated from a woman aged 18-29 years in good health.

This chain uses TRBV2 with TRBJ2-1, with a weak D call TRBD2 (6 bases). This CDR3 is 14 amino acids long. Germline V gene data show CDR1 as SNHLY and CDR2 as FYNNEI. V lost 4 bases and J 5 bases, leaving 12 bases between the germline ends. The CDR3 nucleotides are TGTGCCAGCAGTGTCAAGCGGGCCAACAATGAGCAGTTCTTC. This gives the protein CASSVKRANNEQFF.

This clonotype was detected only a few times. For the CDR3, the DNA is TGCAGTGCTAGTCATAGGGGAAATAGCAATCAGCCCCAGCATTTT. This sequence encodes CSASHRGNSNQPQHF. The chain joins TRBV20-1 to TRBJ1-5; a weak D match, TRBD1 (5 bases). CDR1 is DFQATT and CDR2 is SNEGSKA in the germline V gene (reference sequence). V was clipped by 3 bases and J by 0 bases, with 12 bases between them. This CDR3 is 15 amino acids long.

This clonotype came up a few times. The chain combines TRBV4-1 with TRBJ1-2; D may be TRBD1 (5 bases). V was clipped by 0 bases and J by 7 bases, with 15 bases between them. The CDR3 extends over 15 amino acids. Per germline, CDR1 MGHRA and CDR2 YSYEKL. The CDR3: CASSQDVTGTGGYTF. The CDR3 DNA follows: TGCGCCAGCAGCCAAGATGTCACGGGGACGGGTGGCTACACCTTC.

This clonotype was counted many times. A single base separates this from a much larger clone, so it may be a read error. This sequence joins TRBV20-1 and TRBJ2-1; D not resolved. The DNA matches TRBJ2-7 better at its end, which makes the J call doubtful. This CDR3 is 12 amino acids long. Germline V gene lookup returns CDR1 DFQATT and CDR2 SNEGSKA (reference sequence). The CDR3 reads CSARGSYNEQYF. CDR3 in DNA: TGCAGTGCTAGAGGGTCCTACAATGAGCAGTACTTC.

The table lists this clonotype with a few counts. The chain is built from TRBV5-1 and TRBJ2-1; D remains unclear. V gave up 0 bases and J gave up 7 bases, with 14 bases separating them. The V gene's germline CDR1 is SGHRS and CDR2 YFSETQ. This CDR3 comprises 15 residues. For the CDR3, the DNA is TGCGCCAGCAGCTTGGTGTATTCGGGTTCAAATGAGCAGTTCTTC. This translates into CASSLVYSGSNEQFF.

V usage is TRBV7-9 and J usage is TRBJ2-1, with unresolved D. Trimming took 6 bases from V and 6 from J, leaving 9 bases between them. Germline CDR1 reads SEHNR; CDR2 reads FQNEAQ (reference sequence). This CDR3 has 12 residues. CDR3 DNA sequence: TGTGCCAGCAGGAGAGGTCTCAATGAGCAGTTCTTC. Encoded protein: CASRRGLNEQFF.

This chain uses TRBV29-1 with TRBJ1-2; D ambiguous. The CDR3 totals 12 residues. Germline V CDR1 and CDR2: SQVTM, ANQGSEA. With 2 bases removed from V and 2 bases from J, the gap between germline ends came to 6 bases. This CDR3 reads CSVEHGNYGYTF. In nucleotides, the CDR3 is TGCAGCGTTGAACACGGGAACTATGGCTACACCTTC.

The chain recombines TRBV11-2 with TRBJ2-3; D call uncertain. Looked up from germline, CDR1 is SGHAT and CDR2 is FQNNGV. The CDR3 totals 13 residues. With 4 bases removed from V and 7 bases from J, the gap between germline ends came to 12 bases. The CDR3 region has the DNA TGTGCCAGCAGCTGGATCCTCACCAATACGCAGTATTTT. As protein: CASSWILTNTQYF.

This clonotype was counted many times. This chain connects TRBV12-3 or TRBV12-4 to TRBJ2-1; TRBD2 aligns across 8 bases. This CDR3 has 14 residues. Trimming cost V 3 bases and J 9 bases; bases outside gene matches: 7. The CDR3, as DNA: TGTGCCAGCAGTTTCCCGGGACTAGGTAGTGAGCAGTTCTTC. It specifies CASSFPGLGSEQFF.

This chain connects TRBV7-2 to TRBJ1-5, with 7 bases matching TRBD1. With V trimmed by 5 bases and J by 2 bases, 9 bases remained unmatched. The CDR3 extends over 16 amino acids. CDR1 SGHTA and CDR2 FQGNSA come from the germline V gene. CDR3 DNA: TGTGCCAGCAGCCCCCTAGGGACAGTTGGCAATCAGCCCCAGCATTTT. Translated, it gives CASSPLGTVGNQPQHF.

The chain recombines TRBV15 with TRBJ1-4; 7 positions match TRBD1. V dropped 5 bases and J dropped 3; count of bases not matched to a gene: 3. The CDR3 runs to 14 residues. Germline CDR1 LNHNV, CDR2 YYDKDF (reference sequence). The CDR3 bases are TGTGCCACCAGCTGGGGACAGTCTAATGAAAAACTGTTTTTT. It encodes CATSWGQSNEKLFF.

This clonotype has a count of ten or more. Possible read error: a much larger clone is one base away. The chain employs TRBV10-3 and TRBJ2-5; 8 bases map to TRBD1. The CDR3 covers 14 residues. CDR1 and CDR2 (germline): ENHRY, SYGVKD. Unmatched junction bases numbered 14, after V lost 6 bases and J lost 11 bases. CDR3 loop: CAIRDREFPNEQYF. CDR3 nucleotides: TGTGCCATCAGGGACAGGGAATTTCCCAATGAGCAGTACTTC.

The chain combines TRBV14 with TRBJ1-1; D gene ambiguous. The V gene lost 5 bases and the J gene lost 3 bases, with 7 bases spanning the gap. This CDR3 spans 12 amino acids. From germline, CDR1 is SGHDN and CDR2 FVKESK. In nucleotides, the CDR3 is TGTGCCAGCAGCAGGGTGTACACTGAAGCTTTCTTT. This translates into CASSRVYTEAFF. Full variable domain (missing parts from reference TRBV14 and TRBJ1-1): EAGVTQFPSHSVIEKGQTVTLRCDPISGHDNLYWYRRVMGKEIKFLLHFVKESKQDESGMPNNRFLAERTGGTYSTLKVQPAELEDSGVYFCASSRVYTEAFFGQGTRLTVV.

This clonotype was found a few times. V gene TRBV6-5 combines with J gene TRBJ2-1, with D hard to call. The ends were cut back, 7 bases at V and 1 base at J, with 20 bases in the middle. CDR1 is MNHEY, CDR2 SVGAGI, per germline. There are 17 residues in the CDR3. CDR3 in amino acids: CASKFEALGGSYNEQFF. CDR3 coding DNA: TGTGCCAGCAAGTTTGAGGCGTTGGGTGGTTCCTACAATGAGCAGTTCTTC.

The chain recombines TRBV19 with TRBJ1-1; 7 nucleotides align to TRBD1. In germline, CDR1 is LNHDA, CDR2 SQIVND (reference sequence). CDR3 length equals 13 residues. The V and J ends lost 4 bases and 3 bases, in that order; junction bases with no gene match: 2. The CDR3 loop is CASSKQGDTEAFF. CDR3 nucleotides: TGTGCCAGTAGTAAGCAGGGGGACACTGAAGCTTTCTTT.

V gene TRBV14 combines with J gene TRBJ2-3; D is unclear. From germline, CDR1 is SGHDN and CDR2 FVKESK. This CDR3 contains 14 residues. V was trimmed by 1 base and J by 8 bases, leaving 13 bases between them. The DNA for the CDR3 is TGTGCCAGCAGCCAAGGAATGGGGTTGGTTACGCAGTATTTT. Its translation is CASSQGMGLVTQYF.

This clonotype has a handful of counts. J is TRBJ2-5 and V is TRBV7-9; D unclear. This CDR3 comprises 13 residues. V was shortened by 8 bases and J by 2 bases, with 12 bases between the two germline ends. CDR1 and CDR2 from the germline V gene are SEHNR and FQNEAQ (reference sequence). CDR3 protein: CASRPTAQETQYF. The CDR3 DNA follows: TGTGCCAGCCGTCCGACGGCACAAGAGACCCAGTACTTC.

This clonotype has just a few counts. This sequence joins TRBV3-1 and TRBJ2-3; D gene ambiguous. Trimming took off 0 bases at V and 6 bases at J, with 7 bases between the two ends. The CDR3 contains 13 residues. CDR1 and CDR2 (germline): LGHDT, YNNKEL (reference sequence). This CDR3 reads CASSQELGDTQYF. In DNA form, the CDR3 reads TGTGCCAGCAGCCAAGAATTAGGGGATACGCAGTATTTT.

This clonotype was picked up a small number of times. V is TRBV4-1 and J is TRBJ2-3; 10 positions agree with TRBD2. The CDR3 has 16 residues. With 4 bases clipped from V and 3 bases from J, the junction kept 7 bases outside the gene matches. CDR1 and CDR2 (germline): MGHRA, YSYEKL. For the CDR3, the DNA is TGCGCCAGCAGCCCCCCGAGCGGGGGGGTGACAGATACGCAGTATTTT. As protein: CASSPPSGGVTDTQYF.

Here the CDR3 DNA reads TGCAGCGTAGATGGACTAGCGGGGGGGTTATCCTACAATGAGCAGTTCTTC. Translation: CSVDGLAGGLSYNEQFF. V gene TRBV29-1 combines with J gene TRBJ2-1; 15 bases match TRBD2. Trimming removed 6 bases from V and 1 base from J; junction bases left unmatched: 7. This CDR3 contains 17 residues. Germline V gives CDR1 SQVTM, CDR2 ANQGSEA.

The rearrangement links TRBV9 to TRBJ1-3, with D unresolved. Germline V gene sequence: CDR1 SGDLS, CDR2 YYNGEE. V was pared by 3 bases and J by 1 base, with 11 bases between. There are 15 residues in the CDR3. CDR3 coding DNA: TGTGCCAGCAGCGGGGGTTTTGGATCTGGAAACACCATATATTTT. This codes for CASSGGFGSGNTIYF.

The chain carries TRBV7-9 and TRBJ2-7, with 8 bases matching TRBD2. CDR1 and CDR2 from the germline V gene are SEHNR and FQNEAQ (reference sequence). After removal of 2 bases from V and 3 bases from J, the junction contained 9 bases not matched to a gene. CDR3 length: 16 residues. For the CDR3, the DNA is TGTGCCAGCAGCTTAAGAGTAGCGGGGAATAACTACGAGCAGTACTTC. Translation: CASSLRVAGNNYEQYF.